This TCR beta chain came from a study of blood T cells in healthy people across ages. This clonotype showed up just a few times. Its matching antigen is unknown. For the second PCR, which ran for about 7 to 11 cycles, a sample-barcoded 5' primer and a J-beta primer mix were used. A template-switch adaptor that had 12 random nucleotides put a tag on each cDNA molecule. One entry per CDR3 protein results from TCRdb running MiXCR on the 5' RACE reads. Among fewer than 800,000 distinct CDR3 sequences listed, around 25% were seen once. This CDR3 has 13 amino acids. The V gene's germline CDR1 is SGHDN and CDR2 FVKESK. Trimming shortened V by 9 bases and J by 8 bases, and 17 bases separated the two germline ends. Study-wide results and limits: Samples with more naive T cells showed higher observed beta diversity.

This sample also appeared in a second study, on T cells of mothers and their children. This second study says: Relative to unrelated pairs, biologically related mother-child dyads exhibited marginally greater, non-significant overlap.

The chain is built from TRBV14 and TRBJ2-1, with D hard to call. The specimen was blood. The clonotype originates from a boy aged 5-17 years in good health. DNA of the CDR3: TGTGCCAGATCCGCCCAGCTATGGGATGAGCAGTTCTTC. Translating gives CARSAQLWDEQFF.